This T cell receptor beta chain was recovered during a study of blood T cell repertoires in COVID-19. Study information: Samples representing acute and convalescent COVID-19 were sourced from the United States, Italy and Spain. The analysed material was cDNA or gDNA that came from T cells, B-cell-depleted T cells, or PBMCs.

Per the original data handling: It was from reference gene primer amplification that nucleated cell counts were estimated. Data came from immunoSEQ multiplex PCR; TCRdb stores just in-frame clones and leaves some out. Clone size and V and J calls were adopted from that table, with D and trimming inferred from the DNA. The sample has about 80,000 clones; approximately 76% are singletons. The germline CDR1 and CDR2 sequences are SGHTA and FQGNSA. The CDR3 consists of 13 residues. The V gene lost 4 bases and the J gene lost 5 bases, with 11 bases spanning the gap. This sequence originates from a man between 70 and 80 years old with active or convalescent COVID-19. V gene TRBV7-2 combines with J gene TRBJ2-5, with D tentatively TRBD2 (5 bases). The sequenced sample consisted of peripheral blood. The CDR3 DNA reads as TGTGCCAGCAGCTCTCGGACTTCTGAGACCCAGTACTTC. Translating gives CASSSRTSETQYF.